This T cell receptor beta chain originates from a study of human T cells and chemical hapten exposure. Study outcomes and limitations: Since the donors had alopecia, their immune response may not be the same as that of healthy people. Compared to controls, expanded TCRs made significantly more large clusters of similar CDR3s.

CDR3 length: 15 amino acids. Germline V CDR1 and CDR2: SEHNR, FQNEAQ (reference sequence). V was shortened by 1 base and J by 4 bases, with 12 bases between the two germline ends. As concerns this clonotype: Its antigen is still unknown.

Described time point: patch test 1, 2 weeks after DPC sensitization. Treatment here: therapeutic diphenylcyclopropenone sensitization with weekly scalp DPC. From whole blood left unfractionated, total RNA was extracted. TCRdb re-derived calls from the RACE reads in MiXCR, one entry per CDR3 protein. The sample has roughly 50,000 distinct CDR3 sequences; 11% are singletons. This sample comprised whole blood, obtained in connection with sensitization to the hapten diphenylcyclopropenone (DPC). This rearrangement joins TRBV7-9 to TRBJ2-3; unclear D gene. The receptor comes from a woman in her 40s with alopecia areata. Some clones in this sample may be carry-over from other donors' samples. This CDR3 reads CASSLVAWVPDTQYF. CDR3 DNA: TGTGCCAGCAGCTTAGTGGCATGGGTTCCAGATACGCAGTATTTT.